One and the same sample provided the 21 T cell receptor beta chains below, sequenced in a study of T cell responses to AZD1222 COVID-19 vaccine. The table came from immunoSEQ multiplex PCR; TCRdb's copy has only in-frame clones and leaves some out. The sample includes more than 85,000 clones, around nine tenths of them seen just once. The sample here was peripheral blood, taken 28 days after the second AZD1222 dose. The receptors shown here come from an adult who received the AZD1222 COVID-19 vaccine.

CDR3 nucleotide sequence: TGTGCCAGTAGTTCCCCGGGGGGCGGGGGTTTATTCTTTCGCTATGGCTACACCTTC. Protein product: CASSSPGGGGLFFRYGYTF. The V gene is TRBV19, the J gene TRBJ1-2; D perhaps matches TRBD1 (6 bases). V was pared by 5 bases and J by 4 bases, with 29 bases between. The CDR3 totals 19 residues. Germline V gene sequence: CDR1 LNHDA, CDR2 SQIVND (reference sequence).

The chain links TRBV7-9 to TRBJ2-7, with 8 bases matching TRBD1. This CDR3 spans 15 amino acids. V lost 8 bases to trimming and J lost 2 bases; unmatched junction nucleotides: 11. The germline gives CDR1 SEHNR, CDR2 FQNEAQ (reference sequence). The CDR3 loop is CASRVVGQVTYEQYF. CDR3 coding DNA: TGTGCCAGCCGGGTGGTGGGACAGGTTACCTACGAGCAGTACTTC.

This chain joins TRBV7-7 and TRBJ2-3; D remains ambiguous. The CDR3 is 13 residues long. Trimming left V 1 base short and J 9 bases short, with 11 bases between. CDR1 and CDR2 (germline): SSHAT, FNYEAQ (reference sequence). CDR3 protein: CASSLGLVDTQYF. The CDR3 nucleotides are TGTGCCAGCAGCTTAGGGTTGGTAGACACGCAGTATTTT.

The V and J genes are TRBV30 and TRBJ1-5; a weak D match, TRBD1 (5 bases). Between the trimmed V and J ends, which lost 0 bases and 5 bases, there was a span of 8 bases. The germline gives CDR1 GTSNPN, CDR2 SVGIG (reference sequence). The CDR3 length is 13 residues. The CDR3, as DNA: TGTGCCTGGAGTGTGAGGGGCGATCAGCCCCAGCATTTT. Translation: CAWSVRGDQPQHF.

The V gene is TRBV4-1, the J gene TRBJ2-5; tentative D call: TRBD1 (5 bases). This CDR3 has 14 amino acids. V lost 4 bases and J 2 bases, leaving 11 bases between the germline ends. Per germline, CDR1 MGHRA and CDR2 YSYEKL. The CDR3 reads CASSPGSLQETQYF. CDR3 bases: TGCGCCAGCAGCCCAGGGTCCCTACAAGAGACCCAGTACTTC.

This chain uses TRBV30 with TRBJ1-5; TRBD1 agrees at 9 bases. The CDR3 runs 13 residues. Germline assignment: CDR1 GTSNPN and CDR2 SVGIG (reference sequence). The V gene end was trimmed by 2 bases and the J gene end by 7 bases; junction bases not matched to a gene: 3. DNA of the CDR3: TGTGCCTGGAGTCGACAGGGGGACCAGCCCCAGCATTTT. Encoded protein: CAWSRQGDQPQHF. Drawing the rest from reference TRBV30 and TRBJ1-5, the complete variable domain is SQTIHQWPATLVQPVGSPLSLECTVEGTSNPNLYWYRQAAGRGLQLLFYSVGIGQISSEVPQNLSASRPQDRQFILSSKKLLLSDSGFYLCAWSRQGDQPQHFGDGTRLSIL.

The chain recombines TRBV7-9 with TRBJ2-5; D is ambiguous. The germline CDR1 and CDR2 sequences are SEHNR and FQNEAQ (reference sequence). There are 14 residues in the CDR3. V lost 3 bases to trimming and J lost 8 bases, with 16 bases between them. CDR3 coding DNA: TGTGCCAGCAGCTTCCCCGGCAGTCGCCCAACCCAGTACTTC. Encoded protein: CASSFPGSRPTQYF.

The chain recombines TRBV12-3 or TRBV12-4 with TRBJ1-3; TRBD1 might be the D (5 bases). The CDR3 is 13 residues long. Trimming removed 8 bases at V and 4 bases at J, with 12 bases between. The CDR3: CASGVGGGNTIYF. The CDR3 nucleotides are TGTGCCAGCGGAGTGGGGGGGGGAAACACCATATATTTT.

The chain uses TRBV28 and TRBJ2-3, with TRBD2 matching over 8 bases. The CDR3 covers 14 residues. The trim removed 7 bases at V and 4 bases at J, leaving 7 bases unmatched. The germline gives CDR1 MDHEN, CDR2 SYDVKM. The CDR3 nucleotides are TGTGCCAGCAATTTGGCGGGAGGACCAGATACGCAGTATTTT. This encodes CASNLAGGPDTQYF. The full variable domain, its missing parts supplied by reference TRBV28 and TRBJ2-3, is DVKVTQSSRYLVKRTGEKVFLECVQDMDHENMFWYRQDPGLGLRLIYFSYDVKMKEKGDIPEGYSVSREKKERFSLILESASTNQTSMYLCASNLAGGPDTQYFGPGTRLTVL.

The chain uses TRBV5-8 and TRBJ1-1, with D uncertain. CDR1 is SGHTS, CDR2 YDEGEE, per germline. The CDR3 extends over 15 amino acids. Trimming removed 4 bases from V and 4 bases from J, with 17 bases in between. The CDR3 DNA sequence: TGTGCCAGCAGCAAGCGTGGGAGTGGAGTCACTGAAGCTTTCTTT. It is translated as CASSKRGSGVTEAFF.

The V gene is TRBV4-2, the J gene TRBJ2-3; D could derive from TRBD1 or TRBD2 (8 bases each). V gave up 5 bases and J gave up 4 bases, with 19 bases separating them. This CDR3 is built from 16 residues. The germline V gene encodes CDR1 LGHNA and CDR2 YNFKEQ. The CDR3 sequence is CASSSTVAGQADTQYF. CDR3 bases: TGTGCCAGCAGCTCGACCGTAGCGGGACAGGCAGATACGCAGTATTTT.

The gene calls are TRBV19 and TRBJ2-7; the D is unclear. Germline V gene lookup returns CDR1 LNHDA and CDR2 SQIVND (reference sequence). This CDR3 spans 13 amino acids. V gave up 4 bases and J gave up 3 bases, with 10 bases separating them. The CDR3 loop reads CASSKDTVYEQYF. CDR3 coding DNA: TGTGCCAGTAGTAAAGACACAGTCTACGAGCAGTACTTC.

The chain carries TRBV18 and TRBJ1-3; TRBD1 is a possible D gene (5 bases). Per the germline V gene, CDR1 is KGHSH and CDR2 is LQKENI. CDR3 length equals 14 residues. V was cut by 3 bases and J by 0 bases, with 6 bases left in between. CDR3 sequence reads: CASSPGLSGNTIYF. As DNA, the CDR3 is TGTGCCAGCTCACCGGGACTCTCTGGAAACACCATATATTTT.

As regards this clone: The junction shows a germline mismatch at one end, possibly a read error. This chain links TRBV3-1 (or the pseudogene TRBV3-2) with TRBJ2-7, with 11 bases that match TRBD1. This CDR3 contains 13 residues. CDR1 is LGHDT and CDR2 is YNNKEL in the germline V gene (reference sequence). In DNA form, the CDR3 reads TGTGCCAGCAGCCAAGAGGGACAGGGGGGTCCGGACTTC. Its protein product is CASSQEGQGGPDF.

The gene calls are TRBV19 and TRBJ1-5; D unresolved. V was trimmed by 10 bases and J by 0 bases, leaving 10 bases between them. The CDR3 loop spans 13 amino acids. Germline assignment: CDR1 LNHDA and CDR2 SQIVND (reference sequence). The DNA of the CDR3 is TGTGCCACCGATCGGGGTAGCAATCAGCCCCAGCATTTT. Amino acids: CATDRGSNQPQHF.

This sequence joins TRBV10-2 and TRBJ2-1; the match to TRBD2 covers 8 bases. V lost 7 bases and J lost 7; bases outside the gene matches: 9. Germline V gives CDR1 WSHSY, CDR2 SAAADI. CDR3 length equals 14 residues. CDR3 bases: TGCGCCAGCACCTTGACTAGCGCCTGGAATGAGCAGTTCTTC. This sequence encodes CASTLTSAWNEQFF.

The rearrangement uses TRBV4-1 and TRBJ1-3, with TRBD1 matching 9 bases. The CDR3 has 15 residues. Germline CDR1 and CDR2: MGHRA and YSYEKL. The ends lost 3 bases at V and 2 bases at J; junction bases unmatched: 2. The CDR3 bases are TGCGCCAGCAGCCACGGACAGGGGACTGGAAACACCATATATTTT. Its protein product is CASSHGQGTGNTIYF.

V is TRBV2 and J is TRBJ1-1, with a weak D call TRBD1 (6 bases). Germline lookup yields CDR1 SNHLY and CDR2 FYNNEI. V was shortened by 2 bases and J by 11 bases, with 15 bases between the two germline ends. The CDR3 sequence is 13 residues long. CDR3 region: CASSEQGRGRAFF. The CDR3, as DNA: TGTGCCAGCAGTGAACAGGGCAGGGGAAGGGCTTTCTTT.

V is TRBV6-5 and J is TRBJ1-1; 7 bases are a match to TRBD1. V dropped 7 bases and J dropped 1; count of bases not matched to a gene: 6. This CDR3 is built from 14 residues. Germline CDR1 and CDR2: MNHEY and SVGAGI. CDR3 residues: CASNRDRTNTEAFF. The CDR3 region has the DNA TGTGCCAGCAACCGGGACAGAACGAACACTGAAGCTTTCTTT.

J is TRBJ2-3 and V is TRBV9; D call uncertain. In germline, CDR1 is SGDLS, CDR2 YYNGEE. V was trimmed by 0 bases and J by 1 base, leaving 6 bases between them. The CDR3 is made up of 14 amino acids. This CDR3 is CASSVEWGTDTQYF. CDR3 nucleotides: TGTGCCAGCAGCGTAGAGTGGGGCACAGATACGCAGTATTTT.

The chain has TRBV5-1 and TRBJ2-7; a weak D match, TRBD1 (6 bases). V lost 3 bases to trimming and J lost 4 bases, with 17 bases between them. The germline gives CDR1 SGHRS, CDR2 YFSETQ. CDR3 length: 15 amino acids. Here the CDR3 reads CASSSSKTGLYEQYF. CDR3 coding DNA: TGCGCCAGCAGCTCCTCTAAGACAGGCCTATACGAGCAGTACTTC. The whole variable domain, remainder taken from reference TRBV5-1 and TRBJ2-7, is KAGVTQTPRYLIKTRGQQVTLSCSPISGHRSVSWYQQTPGQGLQFLFEYFSETQRNKGNFPGRFSGRQFSNSRSEMNVSTLELGDSALYLCASSSSKTGLYEQYFGPGTRLTVT.